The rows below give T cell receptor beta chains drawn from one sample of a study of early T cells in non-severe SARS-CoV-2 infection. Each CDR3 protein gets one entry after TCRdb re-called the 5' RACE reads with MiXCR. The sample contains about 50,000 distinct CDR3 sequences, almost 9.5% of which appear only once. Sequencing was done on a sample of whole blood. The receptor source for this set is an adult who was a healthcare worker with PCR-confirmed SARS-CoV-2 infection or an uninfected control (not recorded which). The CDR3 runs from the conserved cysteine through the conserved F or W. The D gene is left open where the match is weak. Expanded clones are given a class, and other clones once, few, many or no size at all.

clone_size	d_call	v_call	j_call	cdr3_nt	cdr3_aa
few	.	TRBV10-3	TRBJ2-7	TGTGCCATCAGGAAAGGTGCCTCGCCGGGGGAGCAGTACTTC	CAIRKGASPGEQYF
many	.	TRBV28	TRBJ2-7	TGTGCCAGCCGGGCCGCCCTGAACGAGCAGTACTTC	CASRAALNEQYF
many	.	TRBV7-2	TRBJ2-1	TGTGCCAGCAGCTGGCGCTCCCCAGGGGTTTTGGGAAATGAGCAGTTCTTC	CASSWRSPGVLGNEQFF
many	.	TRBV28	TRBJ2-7	TGTGCCAGCAGTTCAAACTACGAGCAGTACTTC	CASSSNYEQYF
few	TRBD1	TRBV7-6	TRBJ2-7	TGTGCCAGCAGCCAAGGGGGCATGGGGTACGAGCAGTACTTC	CASSQGGMGYEQYF
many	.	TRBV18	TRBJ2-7	TGTGTCAGCTCACCCTCCAGGGGCTCTTCCTACGAGCAGTACTTC	CVSSPSRGSSYEQYF
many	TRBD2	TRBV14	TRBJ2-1	TGTGCCAGCCGACCAGGTCCCGGACTAGCGGGAGTCGGGTACAATGAGCAGTTCTTC	CASRPGPGLAGVGYNEQFF
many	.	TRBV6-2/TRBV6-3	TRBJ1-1	TGTGCCAGCAGTTACACTGGGGTTGAAGTTTTCTTT	CASSYTGVEVFF
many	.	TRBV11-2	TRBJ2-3	TGTGCCAGCAGCTTATCTTCCCTGCGGGCGGGTAATACGCAGTATTTT	CASSLSSLRAGNTQYF
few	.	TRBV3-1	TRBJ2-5	TGTGCCAGCAGCCAAGAGACAGTTCGAGAGACCCAGTACTTC	CASSQETVRETQYF
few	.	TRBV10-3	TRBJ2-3	TGTGCCATCAGTGACCCCGCTACTAGCCTGTATTTT	CAISDPATSLYF
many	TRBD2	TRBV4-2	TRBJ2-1	TGTGCCAGCAGCCCCCGGACTAGCGGCTACAATGAGCAGTTCTTC	CASSPRTSGYNEQFF
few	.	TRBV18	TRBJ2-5	TGTGCCAGCGCAGCGGTCCCTTCCCAAGAGACCCAGTACTTC	CASAAVPSQETQYF
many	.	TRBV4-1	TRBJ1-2	TGCGCCAGCAGCCCCCCCGAGAGGGAATCCCACGGCTATGGCTACACCTTC	CASSPPERESHGYGYTF
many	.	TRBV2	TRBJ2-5	TGTGCCGCCACCGGCGGATTCCAAGAGACCCAGTACTTC	CAATGGFQETQYF
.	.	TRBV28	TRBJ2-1	TGTGCCAGCAGAAGCTTCTCAGCCTACAATGAGCAGTTCTTC	CASRSFSAYNEQFF
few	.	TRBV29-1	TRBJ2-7	TGCAGCGTTGAAGGGGGACGATACTACGAGCAGTACTTC	CSVEGGRYYEQYF
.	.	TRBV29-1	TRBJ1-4	TGCAGCGTCCGGGACGGGAATGAAAAACTGTTTTTT	CSVRDGNEKLFF
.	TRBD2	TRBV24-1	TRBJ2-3	TGTGCCACCAGTGATTTCTCCGGGACTAGCGGTAGCACAGATACGCAGTATTTT	CATSDFSGTSGSTDTQYF
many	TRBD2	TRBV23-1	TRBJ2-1	TGCGCCAGCATGTGGACTAGCTTGCCGACCAATGAGCAGTTCTTC	CASMWTSLPTNEQFF
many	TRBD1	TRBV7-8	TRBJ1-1	TGTGCCAGCAGCCCGCTTGGGGACAGGGGGGGATCGGCCACTGAAGCTTTCTTT	CASSPLGDRGGSATEAFF
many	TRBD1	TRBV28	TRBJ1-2	TGTGCCAGCAGTTTACCGGTGCAGGGGGATGGCTACACCTTC	CASSLPVQGDGYTF
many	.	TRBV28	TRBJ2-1	TGTGCCAGCAGTCCATGGGGGAACACCCTCGAGCAGTTCTTC	CASSPWGNTLEQFF
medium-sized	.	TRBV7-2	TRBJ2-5	TGTGCCAGCAGCCCGACCGGACACCAAGAGACCCAGTACTTC	CASSPTGHQETQYF
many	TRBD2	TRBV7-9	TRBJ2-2	TGTGCCAGCAGACTTAGCGGGAGGAACACCGGGGAGCTGTTTTTT	CASRLSGRNTGELFF
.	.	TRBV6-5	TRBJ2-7	TGTGCCAGCAGTTACTCGGGCAGACCCCTTTCCTACGAGCAGTACTTC	CASSYSGRPLSYEQYF
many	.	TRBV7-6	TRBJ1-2	TGTGCCAGCAGCCCTCGTTCCGGGAATGGCTACACCTTC	CASSPRSGNGYTF
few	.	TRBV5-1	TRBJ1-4	TGCGCCAGCAGCGTGGGAACAGGGTGGGAAAAACTGTTTTTT	CASSVGTGWEKLFF
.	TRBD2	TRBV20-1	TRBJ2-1	TGCAGTGCTAAAAAAGCCGGGACTAGCGGGATACTGGAGCAGTTCTTC	CSAKKAGTSGILEQFF
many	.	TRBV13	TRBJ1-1	TGTGCCAGCAGCCGCACACAGGGAGAGGCGAACACTGAAGCTTTCTTT	CASSRTQGEANTEAFF
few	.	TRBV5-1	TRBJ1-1	TGCGCCAGCAGCAGGGCAGCAATGAACACTGAAGCTTTCTTT	CASSRAAMNTEAFF
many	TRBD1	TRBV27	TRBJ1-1	TGTGCCAGCAGTTCAACACCGGGACAGAGGATGGGCACTGAAGCTTTCTTT	CASSSTPGQRMGTEAFF
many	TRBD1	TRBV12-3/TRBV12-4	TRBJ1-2	TGTGCCAGCAGAAAATCCGGGACAGGGGGCTATGGCTACACCTTC	CASRKSGTGGYGYTF
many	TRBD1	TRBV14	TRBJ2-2	TGTGCCAGCAGCCCCCTCGGGACAGCAGACACCGGGGAGCTGTTTTTT	CASSPLGTADTGELFF
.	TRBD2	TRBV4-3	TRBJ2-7	TGCGCCAGCAGCCAAGGTGTAGCGGGGGCCTACGAGCAGTACTTC	CASSQGVAGAYEQYF
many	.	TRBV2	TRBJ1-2	TGTGCCAGCAGTGAAGGGTATCGTGGCTACACCTTC	CASSEGYRGYTF
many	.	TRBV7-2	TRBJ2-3	TGTGCCAGCAGCTCCAGGGTGACAGATACGCAGTATTTT	CASSSRVTDTQYF
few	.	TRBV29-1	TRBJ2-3	TGCAGCGTTGAAGCCGGGACTAGCACAGATACGCAGTATTTT	CSVEAGTSTDTQYF
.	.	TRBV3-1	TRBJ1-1	TGTGCCAGCAGCCGGCAGGGATCCGCTGAAGCTTTCTTT	CASSRQGSAEAFF
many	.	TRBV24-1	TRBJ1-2	TGTGCCACCGGAGGAGGGTCCCCTAACTATGGCTACACCTTC	CATGGGSPNYGYTF
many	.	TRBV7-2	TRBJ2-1	TGTGGAATTGGACTAAATTCTTACAATGAGCAGTTCTTC	CGIGLNSYNEQFF
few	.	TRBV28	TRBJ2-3	TGTGCCAGCAGCCCCACAGGGTACAGCACAGATACGCAGTATTTT	CASSPTGYSTDTQYF